This TCR beta chain appears in the sequencing data of a study of blood T cell repertoires in COVID-19. Clones were sequenced by immunoSEQ multiplex PCR, and TCRdb holds only the in-frame ones, with some missing. The table includes roughly 240,000 clones, about four fifths detected once. Residents of 24 US areas, aged roughly 18 to 89 years, made up the participants. The study assigned cohorts using participant-reported clinical history. Between the trimmed V and J ends, which lost 4 bases and 4 bases, there was a span of 14 bases. This CDR3 comprises 15 residues. Looked up from germline, CDR1 is SGHRS and CDR2 is YFSETQ.

The V call is TRBV5-1, the J call TRBJ1-4; the D gene is possibly TRBD1 (6 bases). The receptor's source is a woman aged 35 to 49 who had been exposed to COVID-19. Sequenced sample: PBMCs or T cells enriched from blood (not recorded which). The CDR3 bases are TGCGCCAGCAGCGACCACAGGGACCTTAATGAAAAACTGTTTTTT. Its translation is CASSDHRDLNEKLFF.